These 4 T cell receptor beta chains share one sample of origin, sequenced in a study of vaccination and CD4 T cells after COVID-19. Treatment indicated: roughly ten-day PBMC culture with coronavirus spike peptide pools or control peptides (ViraFEST assay). The assay that was used to sequence DNA from cultured CD4+ T cells was the Oncomine TCR Beta short-read assay. MiXCR was run by TCRdb on the PCR reads, yielding one entry per CDR3 protein. The sample contains 15,000 to 20,000 distinct CDR3 sequences, roughly 51% of which appear only once. No antigen is known for these receptors. The sequenced material came from CD4+ T cells from blood, cultured in vitro. Receptors were obtained from a human donor who had recovered from COVID-19.

This clonotype was counted a single time. The V gene is TRBV7-8, the J gene TRBJ2-5, with TRBD1 matching 8 bases. This CDR3 contains 13 residues. V gave up 8 bases and J gave up 4 bases; unmatched junction bases: 6. The germline CDR1 and CDR2 sequences are SGHVS and FQNEAQ. The CDR3 DNA reads TGTGCCAGCGCGGACGGACAGGGAGAGACCCAGTACTTC. Amino acids: CASADGQGETQYF.

This clonotype was seen just once. This sequence joins TRBV20-1 and TRBJ2-5; no clear D gene. V shed 6 bases and J shed 2 bases, with 13 bases lying between them. This CDR3 contains 13 residues. The germline gives CDR1 DFQATT, CDR2 SNEGSKA (reference sequence). CDR3 amino acids: CSAPDGRQETQYF. CDR3 bases: TGCAGTGCCCCGGACGGAAGACAAGAGACCCAGTACTTC.

The chain combines TRBV11-3 with TRBJ1-1; no reliable D call. Trimming removed 0 bases from V and 3 bases from J, with 8 bases in between. The CDR3 runs to 14 residues. Looked up from germline, CDR1 is SGHNT and CDR2 is YENEEA. This chain's CDR3 is CASSLDHGDTEAFF. As DNA, the CDR3 is TGTGCCAGCAGCTTAGATCACGGGGACACTGAAGCTTTCTTT.

In its sample, this clonotype was seen a few times. The J gene is TRBJ2-5, the V gene TRBV6-1; no reliable D call. The CDR3 covers 14 residues. Germline assignment: CDR1 MNHNS and CDR2 SASEGT. V shed 6 bases and J shed 3 bases, with 14 bases lying between them. The CDR3 loop is CASRERQVKETQYF. The DNA for the CDR3 is TGTGCCAGCAGGGAACGTCAGGTAAAAGAGACCCAGTACTTC.